Given below is one TCR beta chain in context. Sequenced by immunoSEQ multiplex PCR; TCRdb stores in-frame clones only, minus some. The sample has some 90,000 clones; about 83% are singletons. The germline V and J ends were trimmed by 6 bases and 1 base, with 6 bases remaining between them. This CDR3 comprises 13 residues. Germline CDR1 is MNHEY and CDR2 is SMNVEV (reference sequence). This sample stems from a study of PD-1 blockade in classical Hodgkin lymphoma. Whole-study context: Nivolumab was administered to patients intravenously at 3 mg/kg every 2 weeks.

Regarding time point: cycle 4 day 1 (C4D1), after 6 weeks of nivolumab. All patients experienced relapse after autologous stem cell transplantation, and brentuximab vedotin exposure was variable. The J gene is TRBJ2-2, the V gene TRBV27; D ambiguous. The clonotype was recovered from a human donor with classical Hodgkin lymphoma. Source: peripheral blood mononuclear cells (PBMCs), taken before the fourth cycle of nivolumab. In nucleotides, the CDR3 is TGTGCCAGCAGGCTCCAGAACACCGGGGAGCTGTTTTTT. It yields the protein CASRLQNTGELFF.